This T cell receptor (beta chain) was sequenced during a study of T cell responses to AZD1222 COVID-19 vaccine. Study observations and caveats: CD4 TCRs covered the whole spike, strongest at regions 160-218 and 743-854. With two AZD1222 doses given, Spike-specific TCR breadth and depth both rose.

The data were produced by immunoSEQ multiplex PCR, yet TCRdb's version contains in-frame clones alone and is incomplete. The sample carries 100,000 to 120,000 clones, roughly 92% recorded once. Turning to this clone: The target antigen is unknown.

The receptor was isolated from an adult who received the AZD1222 COVID-19 vaccine. Source: peripheral blood, taken 28 days after the second AZD1222 dose.

CDR3 in amino acids: CASSWGAGGQETQYF. The CDR3 DNA reads as TGTGCCAGCAGCTGGGGAGCGGGGGGGCAAGAGACCCAGTACTTC. J is TRBJ2-5 and V is TRBV7-9; 10 nucleotides align to TRBD2. This CDR3 is 15 amino acids long. Germline assignment: CDR1 SEHNR and CDR2 FQNEAQ (reference sequence). The V segment lost 4 bases and the J segment 2 bases; nucleotides outside the gene matches: 4. The variable domain in full, completed from reference TRBV7-9 and TRBJ2-5, reads DTGVSQNPRHKITKRGQNVTFRCDPISEHNRLYWYRQTLGQGPEFLTYFQNEAQLEKSRLLSDRFSAERPKGSFSTLEIQRTEQGDSAMYLCASSWGAGGQETQYFGPGTRLLVL.